This T cell receptor (beta chain) originates from a study of T cell responses to AZD1222 COVID-19 vaccine (dated by TCRdb to the early 2020s). In the study overall: Because spike-specific TCR depth and breadth did not differ between the two schedules, AZD1222 recipients who got a second dose at roughly 4 weeks were pooled with those who got a second dose at roughly 12 weeks. TCR sequencing was performed for 230 to 250 trial participants, of whom about 200 were given two doses of AZD1222 and approximately 25 were given two doses of MenACWY control vaccine. Trial participants were enrolled into age subgroups of 18-55, 56-69 and 70-plus years, which contained around 150, 29 and 61 TCR-sequenced participants, respectively. The study at large found these results: The 56-69-year group was small, and its depth increase did not reach significance, likely because of low power. A significant rise in spike-specific TCR breadth and depth was observed after two AZD1222 doses relative to day 0 and relative to MenACWY recipients. Participants were mostly white British, with more females than males. The authors suggested clonal diversity may have been underestimated. Conclusions about previously exposed vaccinees are limited because only five or six AZD1222 recipients were SARS-CoV-2 seropositive at baseline. Because no day 14 peak-response samples were available, repertoires were characterized only after the peak T cell response. Reportedly, almost half of the unique spike-specific TCRs recognized epitopes lying outside the regions that are mutated in the B.1.351 and B.1.1.7 variants. The vaccine-associated CD4 TCRs covered the entire spike protein, and the dominant responses fell in regions 160-218 and 743-854.

The CDR3 regions of human TCRbeta chains were analyzed by immunosequencing. In the original analysis: TCRs in the repertoires were compared against a reference library of SARS-CoV-2-specific TCRs that had been generated with the MIRA antigen-specificity platform. Breadth was defined as the fraction of unique TCRs that were SARS-CoV-2-associated. Depth was defined as the fraction of total T cells that were SARS-CoV-2-associated. Each spike-specific TCR was assigned to its reactive spike region and to a CD4 or CD8 class using the MIRA data. Log10-transformed breadth and depth values were compared by one-way ANOVA with Sidak's multiple comparisons tests. TCRdb limited this immuneACCESS table to in-frame rearrangements with V and J called. A share of clones is missing; checked studies link under half to unresolved V genes, and the rest is unexplained. V, J and clone size reflect that table, while D and trimming were determined from the DNA. The sample data list approximately 160,000 clones, and 93% of these were observed just once. Clones ranked in the top ten supply 0.7% to 0.9% of the sample.

In the paper's terms, the time point label means: baseline before first vaccination. The vaccinee samples were drawn from two UK trials, COV001 and COV002, one of which was a single-blind randomized controlled phase 2/3 trial testing AZD1222 (ChAdOx1 nCoV-19) in healthy adults. Trial participant PBMC samples were collected at day 0 and day 28 after the second dose for TCRbeta chain sequencing. Taken from the germline V gene, the CDR1 and CDR2 loops are SGHTA and FQGNSA. The CDR3, from cysteine to phenylalanine, totals 14 residues. Only the CDR3 DNA is retained, 42 bases long and in frame from the first base. V sheds 1 base and J sheds 2 bases, leaving 7 bases between their ends. Turning to this clone: Its antigen is still unknown. The record has no base qualities; no much larger clone is one base away.

Here the chain combines TRBV7-2 and TRBJ2-3; the D gene remains uncertain. The specimen comprised peripheral blood, sampled on day 0 of AZD1222 vaccination. The TCR sequence derives from an adult in good health. The encoded CDR3 is CASSLGTITDTQYF. The nucleotides read TGTGCCAGCAGCTTAGGGACCATCACAGATACGCAGTATTTT.